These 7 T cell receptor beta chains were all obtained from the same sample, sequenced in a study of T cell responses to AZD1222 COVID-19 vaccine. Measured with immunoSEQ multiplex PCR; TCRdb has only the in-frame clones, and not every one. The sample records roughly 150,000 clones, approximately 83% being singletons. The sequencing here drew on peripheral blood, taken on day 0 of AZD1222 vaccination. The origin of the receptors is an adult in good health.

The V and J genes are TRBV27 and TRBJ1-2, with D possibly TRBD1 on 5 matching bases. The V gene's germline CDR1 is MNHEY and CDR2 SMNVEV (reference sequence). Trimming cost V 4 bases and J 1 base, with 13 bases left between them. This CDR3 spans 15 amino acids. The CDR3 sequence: CASSSISQGNYGYTF. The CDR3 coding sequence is TGTGCCAGCAGTTCTATTTCGCAGGGTAACTATGGCTACACCTTC.

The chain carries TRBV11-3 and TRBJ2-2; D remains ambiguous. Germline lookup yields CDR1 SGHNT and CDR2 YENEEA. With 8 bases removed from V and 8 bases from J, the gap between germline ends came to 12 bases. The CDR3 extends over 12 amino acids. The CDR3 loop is CASGGDGGELFF. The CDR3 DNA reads TGTGCCAGCGGCGGTGACGGTGGGGAGCTGTTTTTT.

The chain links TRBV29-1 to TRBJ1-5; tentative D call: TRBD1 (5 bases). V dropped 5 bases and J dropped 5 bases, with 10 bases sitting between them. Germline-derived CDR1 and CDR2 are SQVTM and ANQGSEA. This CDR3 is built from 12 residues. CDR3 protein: CSVRDGYQPQHF. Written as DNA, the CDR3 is TGCAGCGTTCGGGACGGGTATCAGCCCCAGCATTTT.

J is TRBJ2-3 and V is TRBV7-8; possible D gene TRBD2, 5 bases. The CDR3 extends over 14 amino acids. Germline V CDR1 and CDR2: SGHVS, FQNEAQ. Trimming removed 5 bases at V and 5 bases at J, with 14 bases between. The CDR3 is CASSLKRVQDTQYF. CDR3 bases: TGTGCCAGCAGCCTGAAGAGGGTGCAAGATACGCAGTATTTT.

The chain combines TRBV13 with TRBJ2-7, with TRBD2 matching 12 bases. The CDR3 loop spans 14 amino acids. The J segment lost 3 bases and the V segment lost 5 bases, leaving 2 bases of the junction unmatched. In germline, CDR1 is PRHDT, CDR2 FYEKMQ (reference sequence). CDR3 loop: CASSTTSGGYEQYF. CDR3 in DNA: TGTGCCAGCAGCACGACTAGCGGGGGCTACGAGCAGTACTTC.

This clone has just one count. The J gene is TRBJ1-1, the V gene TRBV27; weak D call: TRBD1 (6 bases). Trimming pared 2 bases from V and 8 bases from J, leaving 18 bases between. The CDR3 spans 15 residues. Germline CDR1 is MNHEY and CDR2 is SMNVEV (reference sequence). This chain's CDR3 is CASSLTGRGSGEAFF. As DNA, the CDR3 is TGTGCCAGCAGTTTAACGGGCAGGGGATCGGGGGAAGCTTTCTTT.

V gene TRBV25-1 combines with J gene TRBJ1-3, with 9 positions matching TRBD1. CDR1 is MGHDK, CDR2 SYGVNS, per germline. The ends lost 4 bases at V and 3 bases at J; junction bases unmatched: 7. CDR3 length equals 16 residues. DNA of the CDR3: TGTGCCAGCAGTGGATTACAGGGGGCTGGTGGAAACACCATATATTTT. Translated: CASSGLQGAGGNTIYF.